This entry is about one T cell receptor beta chain. These data come from a study of monozygotic twins with inflammatory bowel disease. TCRdb reprocessed the 5' RACE reads, keeping one entry per CDR3 protein, no DNA. This specimen shows more than 350,000 distinct CDR3 sequences; the ten leading clones hold about 2.6%. The authors isolated total RNA from whole blood without sorting T cells. This CDR3 is built from 14 residues. CDR1 is SEHNR and CDR2 is FQNEAQ in the germline V gene (reference sequence). The receptor was derived from a human donor with ulcerative colitis or Crohn's disease, or a healthy co-twin of an affected twin (not recorded which). The sample was blood. The rearrangement links TRBV7-9 to TRBJ2-1; TCRdb's assignment of TRBD2 cannot be checked, as there is no DNA. This CDR3 reads CASSPSGTSNEQFF.